Each of the 20 T cell receptor beta chains below was sequenced from the same sample in a study of identifying expanded T cells in peripheral blood. The assay was immunoSEQ multiplex PCR, and TCRdb's table has in-frame clones only and misses some. The repertoire holds about 85,000 clones, 75% to 90% seen once, with about 3% in the top ten. The sample taken for sequencing was blood. All receptors come from a person aged 18-70 years in good health.

The rearrangement joins TRBV7-9 to TRBJ1-1; D gene unclear. CDR3 length equals 11 residues. Germline values: CDR1 SEHNR, CDR2 FQNEAQ (reference sequence). V dropped 5 bases and J dropped 6 bases, with 7 bases sitting between them. CDR3 sequence: CASSRAAEAFF. CDR3 coding DNA: TGTGCCAGCAGCCGGGCGGCTGAAGCTTTCTTT.

This sequence joins TRBV21-1 and TRBJ1-5; the table's D call of TRBD1 was not tested on the DNA. TRBV21-1 is assigned pseudogene status. The CDR3 consists of 16 residues. In DNA, the CDR3 is TGTGCCAGCAGCAAACCGGGACAGGGGGCCCATCAGCCCCAGCATTTT. Translation: CASSKPGQGAHQPQHF.

The genes are TRBV11-2 and TRBJ2-7; 9 nucleotides match TRBD1. This CDR3 is built from 17 residues. Trimming cost V 3 bases and J 0 bases; bases outside gene matches: 9. Germline assignment: CDR1 SGHAT and CDR2 FQNNGV. The DNA for the CDR3 is TGTGCCAGCAGCTTCCTGGCGGGACAGGGTGTCTCCTACGAGCAGTACTTC. This translates into CASSFLAGQGVSYEQYF. Together with reference TRBV11-2 and TRBJ2-7, the CDR3 gives the full variable domain: EAGVAQSPRYKIIEKRQSVAFWCNPISGHATLYWYQQILGQGPKLLIQFQNNGVVDDSQLPKDRFSAERLKGVDSTLKIQPAKLEDSAVYLCASSFLAGQGVSYEQYFGPGTRLTVT.

This chain connects TRBV27 to TRBJ2-1; D remains ambiguous. V was shortened by 1 base and J by 8 bases, with 9 bases between the two germline ends. Germline CDR1 is MNHEY and CDR2 is SMNVEV (reference sequence). The CDR3 loop spans 13 amino acids. CDR3 protein: CASSLWTRDEQFF. DNA for the CDR3: TGTGCCAGCAGTTTATGGACCCGCGATGAGCAGTTCTTC.

The chain combines TRBV7-9 with TRBJ2-1, with a weak D call TRBD2 (6 bases). CDR3 size: 14 residues. With 5 bases removed from V and 6 bases from J, the gap between germline ends came to 14 bases. The germline V gene has CDR1 SEHNR and CDR2 FQNEAQ (reference sequence). CDR3 sequence reads: CASSLTGLLNEQFF. The DNA for the CDR3 is TGTGCCAGCAGCCTAACGGGACTCCTCAATGAGCAGTTCTTC.

The chain uses TRBV27 and TRBJ2-1, with no clear D. This CDR3 comprises 14 residues. Germline CDR1 is MNHEY and CDR2 is SMNVEV (reference sequence). V lost 0 bases to trimming and J lost 6 bases, with 9 bases between them. The CDR3 sequence is CASSLSSYSNEQFF. The CDR3 DNA reads TGTGCCAGCAGTTTATCGAGCTACAGCAATGAGCAGTTCTTC.

V gene TRBV5-8 combines with J gene TRBJ1-1; no firm D call. CDR1 is SGHTS, CDR2 YDEGEE, per germline. The CDR3 runs 14 residues. The V and J ends lost 3 bases and 3 bases respectively, with 12 bases between them. In DNA, the CDR3 is TGTGCCAGCAGCTCTCCCGGGATCGACACTGAAGCTTTCTTT. It is translated as CASSSPGIDTEAFF.

V and J are TRBV19 and TRBJ1-1, with D possibly being TRBD1 (6 bases). The ends were cut back, 6 bases at V and 5 bases at J, with 13 bases in the middle. Looked up from germline, CDR1 is LNHDA and CDR2 is SQIVND (reference sequence). This CDR3 has 13 residues. CDR3 nucleotides: TGTGCCAGTAGAACAGGGTTGGGAACTGAAGCTTTCTTT. Protein sequence: CASRTGLGTEAFF.

V and J are TRBV6-6 and TRBJ2-7; 7 bases are a match to TRBD1. The germline V gene has CDR1 MNHNY and CDR2 SVGAGI (reference sequence). The V and J ends lost 9 bases and 3 bases, in that order; junction bases with no gene match: 8. The CDR3 has 13 residues. For the CDR3, the DNA is TGTGCCAGTCACCCGGGACAGCACTACGAGCAGTACTTC. Protein: CASHPGQHYEQYF.

This chain joins TRBV5-4 and TRBJ2-2, with D possibly TRBD2 on 5 matching bases. The germline V and J ends were trimmed by 5 bases and 7 bases, with 12 bases remaining between them. The CDR3 is made up of 13 amino acids. Germline V lookup: CDR1 SGHNT, CDR2 YYREEE (reference sequence). CDR3 residues: CASRARGGGELFF. In DNA, the CDR3 is TGTGCCAGCAGGGCCCGGGGTGGCGGGGAGCTGTTTTTT.

This chain connects TRBV5-4 to TRBJ2-5; 7 bases are shared with TRBD2. The CDR3 runs to 15 residues. J lost 5 bases, V lost 4 bases, and 11 bases had no gene match. Germline values: CDR1 SGHNT, CDR2 YYREEE (reference sequence). The CDR3 DNA is TGTGCCAGCAGCCAACCGAAAGCGGGGTTCGAGACCCAGTACTTC. Translation gives CASSQPKAGFETQYF.

The CDR3 spells CATSSRTGSGNTIYF. CDR3 sequence (DNA): TGTGCCACCAGCAGCCGGACAGGTTCTGGAAACACCATATATTTT. This sequence joins TRBV15 and TRBJ1-3; 7 nucleotides line up with TRBD1. This CDR3 spans 15 amino acids. Trimming cost V 3 bases and J 1 base; bases outside gene matches: 3. From germline, CDR1 is LNHNV and CDR2 YYDKDF (reference sequence).

This clone was seen once. The V call is TRBV5-6, the J call TRBJ1-1; tentative D call: TRBD1 (5 bases). The CDR3 runs 12 residues. Trimming cost V 1 base and J 7 bases, with 8 bases left between them. Germline-derived CDR1 and CDR2 are SGHDT and YYEEEE. The CDR3 reads CASSLWGIEAFF. The CDR3 DNA reads TGTGCCAGCAGCTTGTGGGGGATTGAAGCTTTCTTT.

V usage is TRBV6-5 and J usage is TRBJ1-5; D is unclear. The CDR3 extends over 13 amino acids. The germline gives CDR1 MNHEY, CDR2 SVGAGI. V lost 6 bases and J 6 bases, leaving 12 bases between the germline ends. CDR3 bases: TGTGCCAGCAGGATGTCGCCGGGTCAGCCCCAGCATTTT. This gives the protein CASRMSPGQPQHF.

V is TRBV7-9 and J is TRBJ2-5, with D perhaps TRBD1 (6 bases). The CDR3 totals 14 residues. The germline gives CDR1 SEHNR, CDR2 FQNEAQ (reference sequence). V gave up 2 bases and J gave up 4 bases, with 11 bases separating them. CDR3: CASSLTRGTETQYF. Here the CDR3 DNA reads TGTGCCAGCAGCTTAACCAGGGGTACAGAGACCCAGTACTTC.

This clone was seen a single time. The chain employs TRBV30 and TRBJ2-5; possible D gene TRBD2, 7 bases. Trimming took 1 base from V and 4 from J, leaving 13 bases between them. Germline V gives CDR1 GTSNPN, CDR2 SVGIG (reference sequence). This CDR3 comprises 14 residues. In DNA, the CDR3 is TGTGCCTGGAGTGGGGGAGGGGGTTTAGAGACCCAGTACTTC. Translating it yields CAWSGGGGLETQYF.

The rearrangement joins TRBV4-3 to TRBJ2-7; 8 nucleotides agree with TRBD1. V shed 4 bases and J 7 bases; nucleotides not matched to a gene: 6. This CDR3 contains 13 residues. From germline, CDR1 is LGHNA and CDR2 YSLEER. As DNA, the CDR3 is TGCGCCAGCAGCCTCCGGACAGGGCTTGAGCAGTACTTC. It codes for CASSLRTGLEQYF.

V and J are TRBV5-5 and TRBJ2-5; D might be TRBD1 or TRBD2, each matching 6 bases. Trimming removed 6 bases at V and 1 base at J, with 13 bases between. The V gene's germline CDR1 is SGHKS and CDR2 YYEKEE (reference sequence). The CDR3 length is 14 residues. CDR3 nucleotides: TGTGCCAGCACCCTGAGGGGGGCCCAAGAGACCCAGTACTTC. This encodes CASTLRGAQETQYF.

The chain carries TRBV19 and TRBJ2-7, with D uncertain. Between the trimmed V and J ends, which lost 4 bases and 4 bases, there was a span of 5 bases. From germline, CDR1 is LNHDA and CDR2 SQIVND (reference sequence). This CDR3 is 11 amino acids long. The CDR3 region is CASSRRYEQYF. The CDR3 DNA follows: TGTGCCAGTAGTAGAAGGTACGAGCAGTACTTC.

V is TRBV18 and J is TRBJ2-7; TRBD1 might be the D (6 bases). The length of the CDR3 is 14 residues. Trimming shortened V by 1 base and J by 2 bases, and 9 bases separated the two germline ends. CDR1 KGHSH and CDR2 LQKENI come from the germline V gene. CDR3 amino acids: CASSPRGHTYEQYF. In nucleotides, the CDR3 is TGTGCCAGCTCACCACGGGGACATACCTACGAGCAGTACTTC.